Following are 20 T cell receptor beta chains from one sample sequenced in a study of cytomegalovirus exposure and HLA in healthy donors. In the PCR, 60 Vbeta and 13 Jbeta primers were used. Measured with immunoSEQ multiplex PCR; TCRdb has only the in-frame clones, and not every one. The sample yields 200,000 or so clones, around 87% seen once. Sequenced sample: PBMCs. These receptors were obtained from a man aged 25-45 years in good health and CMV-seronegative.

This chain connects TRBV7-6 to TRBJ1-2; 8 bases are shared with TRBD1. CDR3 length: 12 amino acids. Per the germline V gene, CDR1 is SGHVS and CDR2 is FNYEAQ. V gave up 10 bases and J gave up 4 bases; unmatched junction bases: 5. This CDR3 reads CATGQEPYGYTF. CDR3 DNA: TGTGCCACGGGACAGGAGCCCTATGGCTACACCTTC.

In its sample, this clone was seen once. This chain connects TRBV30 to TRBJ2-7, with a possible D match to TRBD1 (6 bases). The CDR3 runs 11 residues. Germline V gene sequence: CDR1 GTSNPN, CDR2 SVGIG (reference sequence). Trimming shortened V by 3 bases and J by 6 bases, and 9 bases separated the two germline ends. The DNA of the CDR3 is TGTGCCTGGAGGGCAGGGGCCGAGCAGTACTTC. It is translated as CAWRAGAEQYF.

This clone was counted between two and nine times. The rearrangement joins TRBV5-1 to TRBJ2-4, with TRBD1 matching 8 bases. Germline CDR1 reads SGHRS; CDR2 reads YFSETQ. Trimming at V came to 0 bases and at J to 6 bases, leaving 8 bases not matched to a gene. This CDR3 region has 16 residues. CDR3 nucleotide sequence: TGCGCCAGCAGCTTGGCCAGTGATGGACAGGGAAACATTCAGTACTTC. This codes for CASSLASDGQGNIQYF.

The chain links TRBV11-3 to TRBJ2-2; D is undetermined. Germline CDR1 SGHNT, CDR2 YENEEA. The CDR3 loop spans 13 amino acids. V was cut by 4 bases and J by 3 bases, with 6 bases left in between. The CDR3 reads CASSSRYTGELFF. CDR3 bases: TGTGCCAGCAGCTCTCGGTACACCGGGGAGCTGTTTTTT.

The V gene is TRBV27, the J gene TRBJ1-5; 7 nucleotides line up with TRBD1. This CDR3 has 15 residues. In germline, CDR1 is MNHEY, CDR2 SMNVEV (reference sequence). Trimming removed 4 bases from V and 6 bases from J; junction bases left unmatched: 9. The CDR3 nucleotides are TGTGCCAGCAGTTCCTCACACAGGGGAAGTCAGCCCCAGCATTTT. Protein product: CASSSSHRGSQPQHF.

V is TRBV4-3 and J is TRBJ2-2; 13 positions agree with TRBD2. Unmatched junction bases numbered 5, after V lost 3 bases and J lost 1 base. The CDR3 is 18 residues long. Germline CDR1 is LGHNA and CDR2 is YSLEER. The CDR3, as DNA: TGCGCCAGCAGCCATGGGACTAGCGGGGAGTTGAACACCGGGGAGCTGTTTTTT. Its protein is CASSHGTSGELNTGELFF.

The chain carries TRBV23-1 and TRBJ2-7; D not certain. TRBV23-1 has ORF status, its function being uncertain. Deletions cut 4 bases from V and 2 bases from J, with 15 bases between. The CDR3 loop spans 15 amino acids. Written as DNA, the CDR3 is TGCGCCAGCAGTCTAGTGGGCCCGGTTACCTACGAGCAGTACTTC. As protein: CASSLVGPVTYEQYF.

V and J are TRBV19 and TRBJ1-5, with D perhaps matching TRBD1 (5 bases). Looked up from germline, CDR1 is LNHDA and CDR2 is SQIVND (reference sequence). The ends were cut back, 1 base at V and 5 bases at J, with 18 bases in the middle. The CDR3 has 17 amino acids. CDR3 sequence reads: CASSIGAGNYRYQPQHF. CDR3 nucleotide sequence: TGTGCCAGTAGTATAGGGGCAGGGAATTATAGGTATCAGCCCCAGCATTTT.

The J gene is TRBJ1-4, the V gene TRBV28; tentatively, D is TRBD1 (6 bases). This CDR3 is 16 amino acids long. The germline CDR1 and CDR2 sequences are MDHEN and SYDVKM. Trimming shortened V by 4 bases and J by 7 bases, and 19 bases separated the two germline ends. This chain's CDR3 is CASSSFLRDTSEKLFF. The CDR3 bases are TGTGCCAGCAGTTCCTTCCTCCGGGACACCAGTGAAAAACTGTTTTTT.

This CDR3 is CASSVTSGVRTDTQYF. CDR3 bases: TGTGCCAGCAGCGTGACTAGCGGGGTAAGGACAGATACGCAGTATTTT. The chain employs TRBV9 and TRBJ2-3, with 11 bases aligning to TRBD2. Trimming at V came to 2 bases and at J to 3 bases, leaving 5 bases not matched to a gene. Germline V lookup: CDR1 SGDLS, CDR2 YYNGEE. There are 16 residues in the CDR3.

V is TRBV5-5 and J is TRBJ1-4, with TRBD1 matching over 9 bases. The ends lost 4 bases at V and 7 bases at J; junction bases unmatched: 5. The germline V gene encodes CDR1 SGHKS and CDR2 YYEKEE (reference sequence). The CDR3 sequence is 14 residues long. The CDR3 DNA is TGTGCCAGCAGCCCCGGGACAGGGTTTGAAAAACTGTTTTTT. Encoded protein: CASSPGTGFEKLFF.

This chain links TRBV30 with TRBJ2-2, with D maybe TRBD2 (6 bases). Trimming took 3 bases from V and 3 from J, leaving 11 bases between them. This CDR3 region has 14 residues. Germline V CDR1 and CDR2: GTSNPN, SVGIG (reference sequence). The CDR3 DNA sequence: TGTGCCTGGAGCGGGAGAATAGACACCGGGGAGCTGTTTTTT. This encodes CAWSGRIDTGELFF. Based on the CDR3 plus reference TRBV30 and TRBJ2-2, the full variable domain is SQTIHQWPATLVQPVGSPLSLECTVEGTSNPNLYWYRQAAGRGLQLLFYSVGIGQISSEVPQNLSASRPQDRQFILSSKKLLLSDSGFYLCAWSGRIDTGELFFGEGSRLTVL.

The chain is built from TRBV29-1 and TRBJ1-1; 12 nucleotides match TRBD1. Germline-derived CDR1 and CDR2 are SQVTM and ANQGSEA. With 6 bases clipped from V and 5 bases from J, the junction kept 10 bases outside the gene matches. CDR3 length: 15 amino acids. The CDR3 DNA follows: TGCAGCGTCCCCCGGGACAGGGGGCGCTTAACTGAAGCTTTCTTT. Protein sequence: CSVPRDRGRLTEAFF.

The chain is built from TRBV7-9 and TRBJ1-1; D is perhaps TRBD1 (5 bases). This CDR3 spans 14 amino acids. Per germline, CDR1 SEHNR and CDR2 FQNEAQ (reference sequence). Trimming stripped 3 bases from V and 1 base from J, with 9 bases between. CDR3 DNA sequence: TGTGCCAGCAGCTTTCAGGGCGCGAACACTGAAGCTTTCTTT. Its protein product is CASSFQGANTEAFF.

In its sample, this clone was seen once. J is TRBJ1-3 and V is TRBV5-1, with D possibly matching TRBD1 (5 bases). Trimming stripped 4 bases from V and 2 bases from J, with 10 bases between. The germline V gene has CDR1 SGHRS and CDR2 YFSETQ. This CDR3 spans 14 amino acids. CDR3 in amino acids: CASSPETAGNTIYF. In nucleotides, the CDR3 is TGCGCCAGCAGCCCCGAGACAGCTGGAAACACCATATATTTT.

This clone is a singleton in its sample. The chain uses TRBV7-2 and TRBJ1-5, with 8 positions matching TRBD1. The CDR3 spans 14 residues. Germline-derived CDR1 and CDR2 are SGHTA and FQGNSA. Trimming cost V 2 bases and J 6 bases; bases outside gene matches: 3. CDR3 loop: CASSLRQGSQPQHF. The DNA for the CDR3 is TGTGCCAGCAGCTTACGACAGGGGAGTCAGCCCCAGCATTTT.

The chain has TRBV5-1 and TRBJ1-2, with unresolved D. V dropped 1 base and J dropped 6 bases, with 10 bases sitting between them. The CDR3 is 13 residues long. Germline V gives CDR1 SGHRS, CDR2 YFSETQ. CDR3 amino acids: CASSLFWQDGYTF. The CDR3 DNA reads as TGCGCCAGCAGCTTGTTTTGGCAGGATGGCTACACCTTC.

V usage is TRBV5-4 and J usage is TRBJ2-7; 7 positions agree with TRBD2. This CDR3 is 12 amino acids long. Germline CDR1 SGHNT, CDR2 YYREEE (reference sequence). The J segment lost 5 bases and the V segment lost 6 bases, leaving 5 bases of the junction unmatched. The CDR3 loop is CASNGEGNEQYF. CDR3 DNA: TGTGCCAGCAACGGGGAGGGAAACGAGCAGTACTTC.

The chain carries TRBV19 and TRBJ1-1; D perhaps matches TRBD1 (6 bases). CDR1 and CDR2 from the germline V gene are LNHDA and SQIVND (reference sequence). The CDR3 runs to 16 residues. The V and J ends lost 1 base and 5 bases respectively, with 17 bases between them. This chain's CDR3 is CASSIGGGGSRTEAFF. The DNA for the CDR3 is TGTGCCAGTAGTATAGGAGGGGGGGGAAGTCGTACTGAAGCTTTCTTT.

The chain employs TRBV6-5 and TRBJ2-4, with TRBD1 as a possible D gene (6 bases). The CDR3 sequence is 16 residues long. Germline values: CDR1 MNHEY, CDR2 SVGAGI. V was clipped by 2 bases and J by 0 bases, with 11 bases between them. CDR3 in amino acids: CASSYTRQVAKNIQYF. Written as DNA, the CDR3 is TGTGCCAGCAGTTACACCAGACAGGTAGCCAAAAACATTCAGTACTTC.